This T cell receptor (beta chain) was recovered during a study of glioma-infiltrating T cells after dendritic cell vaccination (dated by TCRdb to 2015 to 2016). Turning to the overall study: The cohort comprised approximately 15 glioblastoma patients from Phase I and II dendritic cell vaccination trials, 9 newly diagnosed and 6 with recurrent disease. Patients received autologous tumor lysate-pulsed dendritic cell vaccination between about 2002 and 2013. The vaccine consisted of monocyte-derived dendritic cells cultured seven days with IL-4 and GM-CSF, then pulsed overnight with autologous tumor lysate. Patients received three intradermal dendritic cell vaccine injections at biweekly intervals in the arm below the axilla. In glioblastoma patients vaccinated with dendritic cells, deep sequencing of TCR beta CDR3 regions served to measure the amount of tumor-infiltrating lymphocytes and to compare repertoires between tumor and blood. Survival after dendritic cell vaccination was correlated with TCR sequencing metrics such as TIL content and the overlap between tumor and blood repertoires. General findings and caveats noted by the study authors: No direct relationship between TCR clonality and survival was found, suggesting that a diverse polyclonal response may matter. The response model built on TCR overlap across three groups was characterized as speculative, with prospective validation still needed. Higher estimated pretreatment TIL content predicted longer time to progression and overall survival after dendritic cell vaccination. The cohort was small and heterogeneous, few patients had complete blood and tumor sets, and even fewer had initial-recurrent tumor pairs.

For this clone: It has no known antigen specificity. The sample holds no much larger clone one base away, and base qualities are not on file.

Spanning cysteine to phenylalanine, the CDR3 consists of 14 amino acids. Kept here is only the CDR3 DNA, which spans 42 bases and is read in frame from base 1. The germline V gene (reference sequence) yields SEHNR for CDR1 and FQNEAQ for CDR2. Clipping removes 6 bases from V and 8 bases from J, with 9 as the unmatched junction base count. Patients were selected for having adequate residual fresh-frozen tumor tissue and more than two years of available survival data. An isocitrate dehydrogenase mutation was not carried by any of the glioblastoma patients, although molecular status was otherwise variable. PBMC were collected before vaccination, two weeks after the third vaccination, and at tumor progression if progression occurred. Genomic DNA was extracted with the Qiagen DNeasy Blood extraction Kit. The immunoSEQ assay amplified TCRB CDR3 regions from 1.5 to 2.5 micrograms of genomic DNA, or from all available DNA when less than that amount was available. For multiplex PCR, 60 forward primers for TCR V beta segments and 13 reverse primers for J beta segments were used. Synthetic control templates were spiked into each sample at limiting dilution to estimate reads per starting template. Reads of 87 bp were generated by sequencing on the Illumina HiSeq System. The paper's processing steps were these. To remove PCR and sequencing errors, closely related sequences were merged with a nearest neighbor algorithm. TCR overlap was measured as the percentage of unique tumor TCR beta sequences also present in the same patient's peripheral blood. The source is immuneACCESS, and TCRdb retained only in-frame sequences with V and J called. Part of the clones is not carried over; for the studies checked, unresolved V genes explain less than half of this, and the remainder is unexplained. D and trimming come from the DNA, and the V and J calls and clone size come from that table. The sample table shows approximately 36,000 clones, and about 80% are seen once. 7.8% of the sample comes from the top ten.

The rearranged chain carries TRBV7-9 and TRBJ1-4; TRBD1 aligns with 7 central bases. This clonotype was obtained from a human donor with glioblastoma. Sequenced material: blood, taken before dendritic cell vaccination. The DNA reads TGTGCCAGCAGTTATACAGGGGACGGGGAAAAACTGTTTTTT. Its protein product is CASSYTGDGEKLFF.